The next 15 T cell receptor beta chains were all read from a single sample in a study of Ad26.COV2.S vaccination and SARS-CoV-2 variants. Treatment given: around 19 received Ad26.COV2.S at low or high dose, single or two shots; 5 received placebo; per-sample allocation not given. Sampling took place 63 days after the first vaccine or placebo injection. TCRdb's copy holds only in-frame clones and misses some; the assay was immunoSEQ multiplex PCR. The table shows about 430,000 clones, with around 90% occurring only once. The input for sequencing was peripheral blood, taken in a trial of Ad26.COV2.S vaccine versus placebo. The receptors stem from a person between 18 and 60 years old who received the Ad26.COV2.S COVID-19 vaccine or a placebo.

V gene TRBV5-4 combines with J gene TRBJ1-2; D might be TRBD1 (6 bases). In germline, CDR1 is SGHNT, CDR2 YYREEE (reference sequence). Trimming pared 2 bases from V and 2 bases from J, leaving 10 bases between. This CDR3 is 14 amino acids long. CDR3 nucleotides: TGTGCCAGCAGCTTCGGACAGCACAACTATGGCTACACCTTC. Translation: CASSFGQHNYGYTF.

The chain combines TRBV2 with TRBJ2-1; the match to TRBD2 covers 10 bases. The CDR3 contains 15 residues. The trim removed 1 base at V and 9 bases at J, leaving 6 bases unmatched. Germline V gene sequence: CDR1 SNHLY, CDR2 FYNNEI. CDR3 sequence (DNA): TGTGCCAGCAGTGAAGAAAGCGGGAGGGCCCCTGAGCAGTTCTTC. Translated: CASSEESGRAPEQFF.

The chain has TRBV12-3 or TRBV12-4 and TRBJ2-7; D possibly corresponds to TRBD1 (6 bases). V was pared by 6 bases and J by 1 base, with 10 bases between. The CDR3 contains 13 residues. The CDR3 region has the DNA TGTGCCAGCAGCCCCCAGGGGTCCTACGAGCAGTACTTC. This encodes CASSPQGSYEQYF.

This chain joins TRBV5-1 and TRBJ1-4; no reliable D call. Germline CDR1 reads SGHRS; CDR2 reads YFSETQ. The germline V and J ends were trimmed by 0 bases and 7 bases, with 13 bases remaining between them. The CDR3 extends over 15 amino acids. The CDR3 reads CASSLGSQAGEKLFF. The CDR3, as DNA: TGCGCCAGCAGCTTGGGTTCCCAGGCGGGTGAAAAACTGTTTTTT.

This chain joins TRBV9 and TRBJ1-2; TRBD1 is a possible D gene (5 bases). The CDR3 has 14 residues. V was trimmed by 4 bases and J by 0 bases, leaving 10 bases between them. Germline V lookup: CDR1 SGDLS, CDR2 YYNGEE. The CDR3 bases are TGTGCCAGCAGCAGAAGGGGTGCTAACTATGGCTACACCTTC. It is translated as CASSRRGANYGYTF.

The CDR3 is CASSRQGAPDQETQYF. The CDR3, as DNA: TGCGCCAGCAGCAGACAGGGGGCCCCCGACCAAGAGACCCAGTACTTC. The rearrangement joins TRBV5-1 to TRBJ2-5, with TRBD1 matching over 10 bases. In germline, CDR1 is SGHRS, CDR2 YFSETQ. Trimming took 4 bases from V and 0 from J; bases not matched to a gene: 6. CDR3 length: 16 residues.

Worth noting for this clone: An end of the junction does not agree with germline; a read error may underlie this. The chain couples TRBV30 to TRBJ1-3, with a possible D match to TRBD1 (5 bases). The CDR3 sequence is 12 residues long. Germline V lookup: CDR1 GTSNPN, CDR2 SVGIG (reference sequence). The CDR3 sequence is CGGVYSGNTIYF. CDR3 DNA sequence: TGCGGGGGAGTTTACTCTGGAAACACCATATATTTT.

The chain links TRBV6-1 to TRBJ1-1, with D unresolved. Trimming took off 3 bases at V and 3 bases at J, with 11 bases between the two ends. The length of the CDR3 is 14 residues. CDR1 and CDR2 from the germline V gene are MNHNS and SASEGT. The CDR3 nucleotides are TGTGCCAGCAGTGAGGATCCAGAATACACTGAAGCTTTCTTT. Translation gives CASSEDPEYTEAFF.

This clone showed up just a few times. This rearrangement joins TRBV9 to TRBJ2-7; tentative D call: TRBD2 (5 bases). This CDR3 has 14 residues. Germline V CDR1 and CDR2: SGDLS, YYNGEE. Trimming shortened V by 4 bases and J by 3 bases, and 14 bases separated the two germline ends. CDR3 sequence: CASSPRSGGYEQYF. The CDR3 DNA reads as TGTGCCAGCAGCCCCCGCTCAGGAGGCTACGAGCAGTACTTC.

V usage is TRBV7-6 and J usage is TRBJ2-4, with 8 bases lining up with TRBD1. Germline V gene data show CDR1 as SGHVS and CDR2 as FNYEAQ. The CDR3 consists of 17 residues. V shed 5 bases and J 0 bases; nucleotides not matched to a gene: 9. This CDR3 reads CASSPSRGLEAKNIQYF. CDR3 in DNA: TGTGCCAGCAGCCCCTCCAGGGGGCTGGAAGCCAAAAACATTCAGTACTTC.

This chain connects TRBV6-5 to TRBJ1-3; the match to TRBD1 covers 8 bases. The junction had 4 bases not matched to a gene; V was cut back by 5 bases and J by 1 base. The CDR3 is 15 residues long. Looked up from germline, CDR1 is MNHEY and CDR2 is SVGAGI. CDR3 residues: CASSRQGRSGNTIYF. The CDR3 DNA reads TGTGCCAGCAGTCGACAGGGGAGGTCTGGAAACACCATATATTTT.

The chain employs TRBV7-2 and TRBJ2-7, with TRBD1 matching over 10 bases. The V gene end was trimmed by 1 base and the J gene end by 7 bases; junction bases not matched to a gene: 7. CDR3 length: 15 amino acids. CDR1 and CDR2 from the germline V gene are SGHTA and FQGNSA. CDR3 coding DNA: TGTGCCAGCAGCTTAGGGACAGGGGGGGATTGGGAGCAGTACTTC. It translates to CASSLGTGGDWEQYF.

The chain has TRBV18 and TRBJ1-1, with TRBD1 matching 7 bases. The CDR3 extends over 14 amino acids. V lost 6 bases, J lost 8 bases, and 12 bases stayed unmatched. Per germline, CDR1 KGHSH and CDR2 LQKENI. CDR3 residues: CASSLDRASREAFF. Here the CDR3 DNA reads TGTGCCAGCTCCCTTGACAGGGCCTCTAGAGAAGCTTTCTTT. Drawing the rest from reference TRBV18 and TRBJ1-1, the complete variable domain is NAGVMQNPRHLVRRRGQEARLRCSPMKGHSHVYWYRQLPEEGLKFMVYLQKENIIDESGMPKERFSAEFPKEGPSILRIQQVVRGDSAAYFCASSLDRASREAFFGQGTRLTVV.

The rearrangement links TRBV6-2 or TRBV6-3 to TRBJ2-2; D possibly corresponds to TRBD1 (5 bases). V lost 6 bases and J lost 3, with 11 bases in between. CDR3 length equals 14 residues. Per germline, CDR1 MNHEY and CDR2 SVGEGT. CDR3 DNA: TGTGCCAGCAGGCCTGACAGTTACACCGGGGAGCTGTTTTTT. Translated: CASRPDSYTGELFF.

The chain has TRBV9 and TRBJ1-2; a weak D match, TRBD1 (5 bases). The germline V and J ends were trimmed by 0 bases and 6 bases, with 9 bases remaining between them. This CDR3 contains 13 residues. In germline, CDR1 is SGDLS, CDR2 YYNGEE. Here the CDR3 reads CASSVGQRNGYTF. The CDR3 region has the DNA TGTGCCAGCAGCGTAGGACAGAGGAATGGCTACACCTTC. The full variable domain, with the rest looked up from reference TRBV9 and TRBJ1-2, is DSGVTQTPKHLITATGQRVTLRCSPRSGDLSVYWYQQSLDQGLQFLIQYYNGEERAKGNILERFSAQQFPDLHSELNLSSLELGDSALYFCASSVGQRNGYTFGSGTRLTVV.